This T cell receptor (beta chain) was sequenced for a study of blood T cell repertoires in COVID-19. The overall study: Material from acute and convalescent COVID-19 was sourced from the United States, Italy and Spain. The cDNA or gDNA used as material had been derived from T cells, B-cell-depleted T cells, or PBMCs.

This clone was seen only a few times. Original handling: Reference gene primer amplification in the assay estimated nucleated cell counts. TCRdb's copy holds only in-frame clones and misses some; the assay was immunoSEQ multiplex PCR. V and J calls and clone size are those listed in that table; D and trimming were worked out from the DNA. The sample includes about 300,000 clones, 90% to 95% seen only once; the top ten take 2% to 2.5%. Germline CDR1 and CDR2: LNHDA and SQIVND (reference sequence). V lost 9 bases, J lost 8 bases, and 13 bases stayed unmatched. The CDR3 length is 15 residues. Enrolled during active infection, Seattle patients were then followed longitudinally.

The sequenced sample was peripheral blood. The TCR comes from a woman in her twenties or thirties with COVID-19, enrolled during active disease. V gene TRBV19 combines with J gene TRBJ1-2; 12 bases fit TRBD1. CDR3 in amino acids: CASNPGTGGLWGYTF. The CDR3 DNA reads as TGTGCCAGCAATCCCGGGACAGGGGGCCTATGGGGCTACACCTTC.